Listed here are 21 T cell receptor beta chains from one sample, sequenced in a study of brain T cells in children with intractable seizures. The table came from immunoSEQ multiplex PCR; TCRdb's copy has only in-frame clones and leaves some out. The sample consists of fewer than 150,000 clones, around 94% of them appearing once. The specimen was peripheral blood, collected at surgery. The receptor set was obtained from a boy under two years old with hemimegalencephaly and intractable seizures.

The rearrangement links TRBV7-9 to TRBJ2-2; 8 bases are a match to TRBD1. V lost 5 bases to trimming and J lost 7 bases; unmatched junction nucleotides: 9. Germline V gene lookup returns CDR1 SEHNR and CDR2 FQNEAQ (reference sequence). The CDR3 spans 15 residues. The chain's CDR3 is CASSPGTGGIGELFF. CDR3 bases: TGTGCCAGCAGCCCCGGGACAGGTGGAATCGGGGAGCTGTTTTTT. The variable domain in full, completed from reference TRBV7-9 and TRBJ2-2, reads DTGVSQNPRHKITKRGQNVTFRCDPISEHNRLYWYRQTLGQGPEFLTYFQNEAQLEKSRLLSDRFSAERPKGSFSTLEIQRTEQGDSAMYLCASSPGTGGIGELFFGEGSRLTVL.

The chain has TRBV5-1 and TRBJ2-3, with 7 bases lining up with TRBD2. The germline V gene encodes CDR1 SGHRS and CDR2 YFSETQ. The length of the CDR3 is 15 residues. V trimming: 2 bases; J trimming: 5 bases; junction bases outside the gene matches: 8. The CDR3 DNA reads as TGCGCCAGCAGCTTTCCTAGCGGTGGGGGAGATACGCAGTATTTT. Translated, it gives CASSFPSGGGDTQYF.

V is TRBV5-1 and J is TRBJ2-1, with D perhaps TRBD1 or TRBD2 (5 bases each). CDR3 length: 14 residues. Trimming removed 4 bases at V and 8 bases at J, with 16 bases between. Germline V gives CDR1 SGHRS, CDR2 YFSETQ. The CDR3: CASSRGGGWDEQFF. DNA for the CDR3: TGCGCCAGCAGCAGGGGTGGAGGTTGGGATGAGCAGTTCTTC. Using reference TRBV5-1 and TRBJ2-1 for the parts outside the CDR3, the full variable domain is KAGVTQTPRYLIKTRGQQVTLSCSPISGHRSVSWYQQTPGQGLQFLFEYFSETQRNKGNFPGRFSGRQFSNSRSEMNVSTLELGDSALYLCASSRGGGWDEQFFGPGTRLTVL.

The gene calls are TRBV7-2 and TRBJ2-1; 9 bases align to TRBD2. With V trimmed by 5 bases and J by 13 bases, 3 bases remained unmatched. The CDR3 spans 11 residues. The germline CDR1 and CDR2 sequences are SGHTA and FQGNSA. DNA of the CDR3: TGTGCCAGCAGCCCGACTAGCGGTCAGTTCTTC. It yields the protein CASSPTSGQFF.

This clone was found once. The gene calls are TRBV10-3 and TRBJ1-2; D call uncertain. CDR3 length: 13 amino acids. V was pared by 7 bases and J by 2 bases, with 11 bases between. The germline gives CDR1 ENHRY, CDR2 SYGVKD. Here the CDR3 reads CAITRDTNYGYTF. The CDR3 bases are TGTGCCATCACCCGCGACACAAACTATGGCTACACCTTC.

The gene calls are TRBV10-3 and TRBJ2-5; a weak D match, TRBD2 (7 bases). CDR3 length: 13 residues. V gave up 8 bases and J gave up 4 bases, with 14 bases separating them. CDR1 is ENHRY and CDR2 is SYGVKD in the germline V gene. The chain's CDR3 is CAIGGAASETQYF. DNA of the CDR3: TGTGCCATCGGGGGGGCAGCGTCAGAGACCCAGTACTTC.

The rearrangement uses TRBV29-1 and TRBJ2-1; D call uncertain. V shed 1 base and J shed 9 bases, with 10 bases lying between them. From germline, CDR1 is SQVTM and CDR2 ANQGSEA. The CDR3 sequence is 12 residues long. The CDR3: CSVEVSLSEQFF. The DNA for the CDR3 is TGCAGCGTTGAAGTTAGTTTGAGTGAGCAGTTCTTC.

This clone was observed a single time. The genes are TRBV6-2 or TRBV6-3 and TRBJ2-3; the match to TRBD1 covers 7 bases. The CDR3 covers 14 residues. CDR1 is MNHEY and CDR2 is SVGEGT in the germline V gene. After removal of 2 bases from V and 2 bases from J, the junction contained 1 base not matched to a gene. The CDR3: CASSYDRVTDTQYF. CDR3 DNA sequence: TGTGCCAGCAGTTACGACAGGGTCACAGATACGCAGTATTTT.

The chain uses TRBV18 and TRBJ2-7; the match to TRBD1 covers 8 bases. CDR3 length: 15 residues. V was pared by 3 bases and J by 2 bases, with 6 bases of the junction left unmatched. Germline V lookup: CDR1 KGHSH, CDR2 LQKENI. The CDR3 DNA reads as TGTGCCAGCTCACCGCGGGACAGGCCTACCTACGAGCAGTACTTC. Its protein product is CASSPRDRPTYEQYF.

This chain joins TRBV19 and TRBJ1-5; D might be TRBD1 (5 bases). Germline V gene data show CDR1 as LNHDA and CDR2 as SQIVND (reference sequence). The V and J ends lost 4 bases and 0 bases respectively, with 13 bases between them. CDR3 length: 16 residues. The CDR3 DNA is TGTGCCAGTAGTAGGGGACGGCCGGATAGCAATCAGCCCCAGCATTTT. It yields the protein CASSRGRPDSNQPQHF.

The chain has TRBV3-1 (or the pseudogene TRBV3-2) and TRBJ2-7; TRBD2 matches at 9 bases. J gave up 0 bases and V 0 bases, and 6 bases lay outside the gene matches. The CDR3 sequence is 17 residues long. The germline CDR1 and CDR2 sequences are LGHDT and YNNKEL (reference sequence). The CDR3 DNA is TGTGCCAGCAGCCAAGAACGTACTAGCGGGCTCTCCTACGAGCAGTACTTC. This sequence encodes CASSQERTSGLSYEQYF.

This chain joins TRBV5-4 and TRBJ1-2; D not certain. The ends were cut back, 7 bases at V and 1 base at J, with 11 bases in the middle. Germline-derived CDR1 and CDR2 are SGHNT and YYREEE (reference sequence). The CDR3 spans 13 residues. In DNA, the CDR3 is TGTGCCAGCGGGAACCGGGATAACTATGGCTACACCTTC. This gives the protein CASGNRDNYGYTF.

The chain employs TRBV6-6 and TRBJ1-5, with D perhaps TRBD1 (5 bases). This CDR3 is 14 amino acids long. V was clipped by 6 bases and J by 4 bases, with 13 bases between them. The germline CDR1 and CDR2 sequences are MNHNY and SVGAGI (reference sequence). The CDR3 coding sequence is TGTGCCAGCAGCCCGGGGCAGGTGAATCAGCCCCAGCATTTT. Translating it yields CASSPGQVNQPQHF.

V is TRBV10-2 and J is TRBJ2-2; a weak D match, TRBD2 (5 bases). Trimming left V 7 bases short and J 4 bases short, with 16 bases between. The CDR3 consists of 15 residues. Germline CDR1 is WSHSY and CDR2 is SAAADI. This CDR3 reads CASMAGVLPTGELFF. CDR3 coding DNA: TGCGCCAGCATGGCCGGGGTCCTCCCCACCGGGGAGCTGTTTTTT.

This clone was counted a few times. This chain joins TRBV4-3 and TRBJ1-5; the D is unclear. The germline CDR1 and CDR2 sequences are LGHNA and YSLEER. The germline V and J ends were trimmed by 2 bases and 9 bases, with 17 bases remaining between them. This CDR3 comprises 15 residues. The chain's CDR3 is CASSQNRGLGGPQHF. The CDR3 nucleotides read TGCGCCAGCAGCCAAAACCGAGGGTTAGGAGGGCCCCAGCATTTT.

The rearrangement uses TRBV7-3 and TRBJ1-1; TRBD1 aligns across 7 bases. J lost 5 bases, V lost 5 bases, and 8 bases had no gene match. The CDR3 contains 14 residues. CDR1 SGHTA and CDR2 FQGTGA come from the germline V gene. The CDR3 nucleotides read TGTGCCAGCAGCCCTACAGGGGCAGTAACTGAAGCTTTCTTT. It codes for CASSPTGAVTEAFF.

The CDR3 DNA reads as TGTGCCAGCTCACCGGCGGAGACCCAGTACTTC. It is translated as CASSPAETQYF. The chain carries TRBV18 and TRBJ2-5; unclear D gene. V lost 3 bases and J 5 bases, leaving 4 bases between the germline ends. Germline V gene sequence: CDR1 KGHSH, CDR2 LQKENI. The CDR3 extends over 11 amino acids. Supplemented by reference TRBV18 and TRBJ2-5, the full variable domain reads NAGVMQNPRHLVRRRGQEARLRCSPMKGHSHVYWYRQLPEEGLKFMVYLQKENIIDESGMPKERFSAEFPKEGPSILRIQQVVRGDSAAYFCASSPAETQYFGPGTRLLVL.

V gene TRBV5-8 combines with J gene TRBJ2-6; 8 positions agree with TRBD1. V trimming: 4 bases; J trimming: 0 bases; junction bases outside the gene matches: 9. This CDR3 region has 18 residues. The germline V gene has CDR1 SGHTS and CDR2 YDEGEE. CDR3 sequence (DNA): TGTGCCAGCAGCCCTCGGACAGGGAGTCGCTCTGGGGCCAACGTCCTGACTTTC. Translating it yields CASSPRTGSRSGANVLTF.

The chain couples TRBV5-1 to TRBJ2-1; D not resolved. Trimming removed 0 bases at V and 1 base at J, with 14 bases between. Per the germline V gene, CDR1 is SGHRS and CDR2 is YFSETQ. This CDR3 contains 17 residues. The CDR3 sequence: CASSLVRRKSSYNEQFF. CDR3 DNA: TGCGCCAGCAGCTTGGTCCGGCGAAAGTCGTCCTACAATGAGCAGTTCTTC.

The chain links TRBV18 to TRBJ1-5, with 8 bases fitting TRBD1. This CDR3 contains 16 residues. Trimming at V came to 2 bases and at J to 4 bases, leaving 7 bases not matched to a gene. Germline V gene lookup returns CDR1 KGHSH and CDR2 LQKENI. DNA for the CDR3: TGTGCCAGCTCACCAGGTTCAGGGGGCCTAAATCAGCCCCAGCATTTT. Translation gives CASSPGSGGLNQPQHF.

The rearrangement joins TRBV12-3 or TRBV12-4 to TRBJ1-2; 10 bases are shared with TRBD1. This CDR3 spans 13 amino acids. Germline trimming cut 3 bases from V and 5 bases from J; bases unmatched to any gene: 0. In DNA form, the CDR3 reads TGTGCCAGCAGTTTGGACAGGGGGTATGGCTACACCTTC. It specifies CASSLDRGYGYTF.